This entry lists 3 T cell receptor beta chains sequenced from one sample in a study of blood T cell repertoires in COVID-19. Profiling relied on immunoSEQ multiplex PCR, and the TCRdb table lists in-frame clones only, not all of them. The profile covers roughly 300,000 clones, with 85% appearing a single time and 2.5% taken by the ten largest. The sample comprised PBMCs or T cells enriched from blood (not recorded which). All receptors derive from a woman in her forties or fifties who had recovered from COVID-19.

This rearrangement joins TRBV9 to TRBJ2-3; D gene unclear. The CDR3 is made up of 13 amino acids. Germline assignment: CDR1 SGDLS and CDR2 YYNGEE. The V and J ends lost 5 bases and 3 bases respectively, with 10 bases between them. CDR3 residues: CASRGDGTDTQYF. In DNA form, the CDR3 reads TGTGCCAGCAGAGGAGACGGGACAGATACGCAGTATTTT. The full variable domain, completed using reference TRBV9 and TRBJ2-3, is DSGVTQTPKHLITATGQRVTLRCSPRSGDLSVYWYQQSLDQGLQFLIQYYNGEERAKGNILERFSAQQFPDLHSELNLSSLELGDSALYFCASRGDGTDTQYFGPGTRLTVL.

J is TRBJ2-3 and V is TRBV7-9, with D possibly matching TRBD2 (6 bases). CDR3 length: 16 residues. V lost 5 bases and J lost 0, with 15 bases in between. The germline gives CDR1 SEHNR, CDR2 FQNEAQ (reference sequence). The CDR3: CASSDPGATSTDTQYF. The CDR3 nucleotides are TGTGCCAGCAGCGACCCGGGAGCGACTAGCACAGATACGCAGTATTTT.

This clone is a singleton in its sample. The genes are TRBV7-2 and TRBJ1-6; 8 bases align to TRBD1. The V gene's germline CDR1 is SGHTA and CDR2 FQGNSA. Trimming at V came to 5 bases and at J to 8 bases, leaving 5 bases not matched to a gene. The CDR3 is made up of 14 amino acids. In DNA, the CDR3 is TGTGCCAGCAGCCAAATCAGGGGGCATTCACCCCTCCACTTT. Its translation: CASSQIRGHSPLHF.